Presented here are 2 T cell receptor beta chains from one specimen sequenced in a study of blood T cell repertoires in COVID-19. Profiled with immunoSEQ multiplex PCR; TCRdb holds only in-frame clones, not every one. The table includes about 320,000 clones, around 92% detected once. Specimen: peripheral blood. These TCRs come from a man aged 18 to 29 who had recovered from COVID-19.

The rearrangement links TRBV7-2 to TRBJ1-6; 9 nucleotides line up with TRBD1. Germline lookup yields CDR1 SGHTA and CDR2 FQGNSA. This CDR3 is built from 16 residues. V lost 5 bases and J lost 7; bases outside the gene matches: 9. The CDR3 coding sequence is TGTGCCAGCAGCCAGAAAGGACAGGGGTTAAATTCACCCCTCCACTTT. Protein: CASSQKGQGLNSPLHF.

Note on this clone: The same CDR3 arises from other DNA sequences in this sample as well. The chain couples TRBV9 to TRBJ1-1; possibly TRBD1 for D (6 bases). The CDR3 has 14 residues. Trimming pared 0 bases from V and 4 bases from J, leaving 10 bases between. From germline, CDR1 is SGDLS and CDR2 YYNGEE. The CDR3 loop reads CASSVGGGGTEAFF. CDR3 DNA sequence: TGTGCCAGCAGCGTAGGAGGGGGTGGCACTGAAGCTTTCTTT.